This entry features one TCR beta chain sequence. As originally analysed: Amplification of reference gene primers was used by the study to estimate nucleated cell counts. Sequencing used immunoSEQ multiplex PCR; TCRdb keeps in-frame clones, though not all of them. V, J and clone size were drawn from that table, and D and trimming were deduced from the DNA. The sample holds roughly 670,000 clones; around 89% are singletons and the top ten take roughly 0.25%. This record comes from a study of blood T cell repertoires in COVID-19. Overall study: Some COVID-19 samples were acute and others convalescent; all came from the United States, Italy and Spain. Sample material is recorded as cDNA or gDNA derived from T cells, B-cell-depleted T cells, or PBMCs.

The germline V gene encodes CDR1 SGHDN and CDR2 FVKESK. The V gene lost 3 bases and the J gene lost 3 bases, with 11 bases spanning the gap. The CDR3 sequence is 15 residues long. This receptor was taken from a woman aged 18-35 years with acute or convalescent COVID-19. The sequenced sample was peripheral blood. The chain carries TRBV14 and TRBJ1-4; D is ambiguous. CDR3 DNA sequence: TGTGCCAGCAGCCAGCTCGGAGCATCTAATGAAAAACTGTTTTTT. Its translation: CASSQLGASNEKLFF.